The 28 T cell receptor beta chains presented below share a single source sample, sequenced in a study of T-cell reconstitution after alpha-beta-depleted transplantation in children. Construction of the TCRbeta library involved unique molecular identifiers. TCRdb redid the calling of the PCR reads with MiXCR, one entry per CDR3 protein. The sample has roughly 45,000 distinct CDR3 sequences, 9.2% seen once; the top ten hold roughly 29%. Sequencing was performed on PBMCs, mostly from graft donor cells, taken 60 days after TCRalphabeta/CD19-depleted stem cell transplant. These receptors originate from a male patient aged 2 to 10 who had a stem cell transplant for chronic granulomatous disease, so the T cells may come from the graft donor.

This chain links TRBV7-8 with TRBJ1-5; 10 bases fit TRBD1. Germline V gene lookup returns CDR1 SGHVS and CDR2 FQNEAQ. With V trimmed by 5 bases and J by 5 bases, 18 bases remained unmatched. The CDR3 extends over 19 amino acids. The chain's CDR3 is CASSKHRDRGLIWYQPQHF. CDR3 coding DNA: TGTGCCAGCAGCAAACACCGGGACAGGGGCTTAATTTGGTATCAGCCCCAGCATTTT. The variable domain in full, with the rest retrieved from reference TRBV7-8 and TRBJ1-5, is GAGVSQSPRYKVAKRGQDVALRCDPISGHVSLFWYQQALGQGPEFLTYFQNEAQLDKSGLPSDRFFAERPEGSVSTLKIQRTQQEDSAVYLCASSKHRDRGLIWYQPQHFGDGTRLSIL.

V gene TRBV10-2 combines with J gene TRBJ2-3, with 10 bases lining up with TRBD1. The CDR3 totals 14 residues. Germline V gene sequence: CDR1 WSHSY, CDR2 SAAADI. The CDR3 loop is CAVCRQGAPDTQYF. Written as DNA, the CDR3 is TGCGCAGTGTGTAGACAGGGGGCGCCTGATACGCAGTATTTT.

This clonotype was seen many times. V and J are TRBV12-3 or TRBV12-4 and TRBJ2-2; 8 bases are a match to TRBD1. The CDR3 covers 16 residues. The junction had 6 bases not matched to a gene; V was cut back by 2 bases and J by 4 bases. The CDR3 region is CASSLSGTGLTGELFF. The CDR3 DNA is TGTGCCAGCAGTTTATCCGGGACAGGCCTCACCGGGGAGCTGTTTTTT.

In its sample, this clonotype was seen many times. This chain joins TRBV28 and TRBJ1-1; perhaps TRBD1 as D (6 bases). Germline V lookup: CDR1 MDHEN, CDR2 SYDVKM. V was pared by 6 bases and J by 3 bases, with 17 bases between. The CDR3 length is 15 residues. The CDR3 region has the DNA TGTGCCAGCAGCCTAAGACCCCGGGGGCACACTGAAGCTTTCTTT. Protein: CASSLRPRGHTEAFF. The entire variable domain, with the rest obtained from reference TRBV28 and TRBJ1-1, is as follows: DVKVTQSSRYLVKRTGEKVFLECVQDMDHENMFWYRQDPGLGLRLIYFSYDVKMKEKGDIPEGYSVSREKKERFSLILESASTNQTSMYLCASSLRPRGHTEAFFGQGTRLTVV.

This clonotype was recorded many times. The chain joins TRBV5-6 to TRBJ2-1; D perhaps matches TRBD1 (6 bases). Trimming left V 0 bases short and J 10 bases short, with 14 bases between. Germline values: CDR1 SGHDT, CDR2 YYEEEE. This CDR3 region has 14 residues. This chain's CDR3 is CASSLAAGVIEQFF. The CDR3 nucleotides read TGTGCCAGCAGCTTGGCAGCAGGGGTCATCGAGCAGTTCTTC.

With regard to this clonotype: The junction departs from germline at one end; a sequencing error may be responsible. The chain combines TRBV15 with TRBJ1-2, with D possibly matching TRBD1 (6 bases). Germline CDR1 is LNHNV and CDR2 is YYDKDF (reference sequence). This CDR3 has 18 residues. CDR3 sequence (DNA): TGTGCCACCAGCAGAAGGAGTGGGGGCAGAGCAGGAGGAGAAGGCTACCCCTTC. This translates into CATSRRSGGRAGGEGYPF. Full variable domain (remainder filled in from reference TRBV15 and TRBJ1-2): DAMVIQNPRYQVTQFGKPVTLSCSQTLNHNVMYWYQQKSSQAPKLLFHYYDKDFNNEADTPDNFQSRRPNTSFCFLDIRSPGLGDTAMYLCATSRRSGGRAGGEGYPFGSGTRLTVV.

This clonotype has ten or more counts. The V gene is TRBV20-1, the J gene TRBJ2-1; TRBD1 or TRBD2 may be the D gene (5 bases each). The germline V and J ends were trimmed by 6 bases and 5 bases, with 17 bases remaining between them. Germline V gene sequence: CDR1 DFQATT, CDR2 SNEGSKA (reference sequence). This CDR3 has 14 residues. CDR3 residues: CSATSGSSDNEQFF. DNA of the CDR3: TGCAGTGCCACGTCAGGGAGCTCTGACAATGAGCAGTTCTTC.

The CDR3 spells CSGRGWGPGGSSYNEQFF. CDR3 nucleotide sequence: TGCAGTGGTAGGGGCTGGGGTCCGGGGGGAAGCTCCTACAATGAGCAGTTCTTC. V gene TRBV20-1 combines with J gene TRBJ2-1; 7 bases are a match to TRBD2. CDR1 is DFQATT and CDR2 is SNEGSKA in the germline V gene (reference sequence). J was trimmed by 0 bases and V by 7 bases; bases with no gene match: 18. The CDR3 spans 18 residues.

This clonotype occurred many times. The CDR3 protein is CASSYVRTSGSRETQYF. The CDR3 DNA reads TGTGCCAGCAGTTACGTCCGGACTAGCGGGAGTAGAGAGACCCAGTACTTC. V and J are TRBV6-2 or TRBV6-3 and TRBJ2-5; TRBD2 aligns across 13 bases. The trim removed 2 bases at V and 4 bases at J, leaving 7 bases unmatched. The CDR3 runs to 17 residues. Germline V CDR1 and CDR2: MNHEY, SVGEGT.

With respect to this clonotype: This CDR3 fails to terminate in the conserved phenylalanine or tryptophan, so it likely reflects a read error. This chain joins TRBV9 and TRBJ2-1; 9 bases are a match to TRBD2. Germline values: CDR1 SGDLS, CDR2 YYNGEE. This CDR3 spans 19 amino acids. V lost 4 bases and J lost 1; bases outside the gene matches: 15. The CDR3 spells CASSPRGAGGFISYNEQFL. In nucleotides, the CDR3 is TGTGCCAGCAGCCCCCGGGGGGCGGGAGGGTTCATTTCCTACAATGAGCAGTTCCTC.

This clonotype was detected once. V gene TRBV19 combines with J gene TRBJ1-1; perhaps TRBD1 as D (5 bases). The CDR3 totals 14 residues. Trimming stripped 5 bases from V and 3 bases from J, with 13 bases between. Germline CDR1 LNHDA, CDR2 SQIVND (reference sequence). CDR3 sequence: CASSLIPGHTEAFF. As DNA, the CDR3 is TGTGCCAGTAGTCTGATACCGGGACACACTGAAGCTTTCTTT.

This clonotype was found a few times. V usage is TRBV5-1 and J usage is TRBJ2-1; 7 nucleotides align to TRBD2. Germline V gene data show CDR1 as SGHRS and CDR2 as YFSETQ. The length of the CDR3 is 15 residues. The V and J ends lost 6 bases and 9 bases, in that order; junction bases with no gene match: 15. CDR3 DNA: TGCGCCAGCACCCTAGTGCGGCAGGGAGGGAGTGAGCAGTTCTTC. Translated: CASTLVRQGGSEQFF.

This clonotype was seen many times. This CDR3 reads CASSLGVMASGYEQYF. The CDR3 DNA is TGTGCCAGCAGCTTAGGAGTAATGGCTAGCGGTTACGAGCAGTACTTC. This chain joins TRBV11-2 and TRBJ2-7; 7 bases agree with TRBD2. Losses at the gene ends were 1 base for V and 4 bases for J; bases not matched to a gene: 10. Germline CDR1 reads SGHAT; CDR2 reads FQNNGV. The CDR3 is 16 residues long.

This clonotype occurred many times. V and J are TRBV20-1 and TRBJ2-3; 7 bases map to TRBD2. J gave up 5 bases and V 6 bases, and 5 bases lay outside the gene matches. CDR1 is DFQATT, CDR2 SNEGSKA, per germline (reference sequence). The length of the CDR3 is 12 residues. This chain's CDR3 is CSAERDGDTQYF. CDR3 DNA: TGCAGTGCAGAGCGGGACGGAGATACGCAGTATTTT.

CDR3 amino acids: CSARRSGLTFTNTGELFF. The CDR3 DNA reads TGCAGTGCTAGAAGGTCAGGACTAACCTTTACGAACACCGGGGAGCTGTTTTTT. The chain couples TRBV20-1 to TRBJ2-2, with D possibly being TRBD2 (6 bases). The germline V and J ends were trimmed by 2 bases and 0 bases, with 19 bases remaining between them. The CDR3 has 18 residues. Germline CDR1 is DFQATT and CDR2 is SNEGSKA (reference sequence).

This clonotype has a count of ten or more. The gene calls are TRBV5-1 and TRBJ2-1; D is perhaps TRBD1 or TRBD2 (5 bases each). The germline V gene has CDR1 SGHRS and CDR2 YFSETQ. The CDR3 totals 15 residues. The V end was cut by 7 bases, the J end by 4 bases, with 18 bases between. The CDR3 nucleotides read TGCGCCAGCCGTTCCGGGACCTGGGGGTACAATGAGCAGTTCTTC. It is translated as CASRSGTWGYNEQFF.

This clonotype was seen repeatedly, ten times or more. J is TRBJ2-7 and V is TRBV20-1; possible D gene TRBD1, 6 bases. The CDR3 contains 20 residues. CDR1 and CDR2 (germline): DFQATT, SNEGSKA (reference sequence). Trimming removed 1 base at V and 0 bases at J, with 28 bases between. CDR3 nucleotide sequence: TGCAGTGCTAGAGCTCCCCGCTCATCCCCTCGGGACAACTACTCCTACGAGCAGTACTTC. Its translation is CSARAPRSSPRDNYSYEQYF.

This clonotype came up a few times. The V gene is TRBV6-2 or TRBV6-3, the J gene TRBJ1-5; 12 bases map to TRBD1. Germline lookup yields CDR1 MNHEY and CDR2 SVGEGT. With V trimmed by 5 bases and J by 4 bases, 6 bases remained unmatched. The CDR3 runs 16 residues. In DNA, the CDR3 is TGTGCCAGCAGTAGGGACAGGGGGCGAGGTAATCAGCCCCAGCATTTT. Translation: CASSRDRGRGNQPQHF.

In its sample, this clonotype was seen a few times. CDR3 DNA sequence: TGTGCCAGCAGGACATACAATGAGCAGTTCTTC. It codes for CASRTYNEQFF. The genes are TRBV28 and TRBJ2-1, with D unresolved. Trimming took off 6 bases at V and 4 bases at J, with 4 bases between the two ends. This CDR3 spans 11 amino acids. CDR1 is MDHEN, CDR2 SYDVKM, per germline.

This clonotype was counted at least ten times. The CDR3 coding sequence is TGTGCCAGCCGGGGGACTTCTTGGAATGAGCAGTTCTTC. Protein sequence: CASRGTSWNEQFF. This chain connects TRBV6-1 to TRBJ2-1; D might be TRBD2 (6 bases). With 8 bases removed from V and 7 bases from J, the gap between germline ends came to 15 bases. This CDR3 has 13 amino acids. The germline CDR1 and CDR2 sequences are MNHNS and SASEGT.

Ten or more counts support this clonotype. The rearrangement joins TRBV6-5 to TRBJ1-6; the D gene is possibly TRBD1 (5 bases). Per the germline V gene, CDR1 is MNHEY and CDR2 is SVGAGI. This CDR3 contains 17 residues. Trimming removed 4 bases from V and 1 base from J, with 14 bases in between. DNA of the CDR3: TGTGCCAGCAGTTTATCTCTCCGGGGGTCCTATAATTCACCCCTCCACTTT. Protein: CASSLSLRGSYNSPLHF.

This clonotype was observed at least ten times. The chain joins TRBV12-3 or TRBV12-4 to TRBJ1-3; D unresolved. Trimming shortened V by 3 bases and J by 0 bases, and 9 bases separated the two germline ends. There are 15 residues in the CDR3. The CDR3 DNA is TGTGCCAGCAGTTTGGCCAGGAACTCTGGAAACACCATATATTTT. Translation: CASSLARNSGNTIYF.

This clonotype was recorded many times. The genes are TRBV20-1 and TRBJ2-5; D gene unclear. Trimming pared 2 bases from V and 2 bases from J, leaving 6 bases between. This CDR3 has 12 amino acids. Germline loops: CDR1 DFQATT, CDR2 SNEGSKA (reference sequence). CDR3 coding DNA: TGCAGTGCTAGATGGGGACAAGAGACCCAGTACTTC. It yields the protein CSARWGQETQYF.

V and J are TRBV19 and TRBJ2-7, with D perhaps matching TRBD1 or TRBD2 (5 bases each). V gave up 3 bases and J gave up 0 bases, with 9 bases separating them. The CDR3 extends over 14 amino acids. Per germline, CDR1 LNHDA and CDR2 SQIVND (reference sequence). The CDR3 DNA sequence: TGTGCCAGTAGTATCGTGGGACCCTCCTACGAGCAGTACTTC. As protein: CASSIVGPSYEQYF.

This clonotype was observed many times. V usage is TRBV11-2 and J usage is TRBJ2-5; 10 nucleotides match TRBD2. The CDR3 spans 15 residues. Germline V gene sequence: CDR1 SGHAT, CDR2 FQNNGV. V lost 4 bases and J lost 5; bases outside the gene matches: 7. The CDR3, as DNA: TGTGCCAGCAGCTCTAGAGCGGGAGGGCCGGAGACCCAGTACTTC. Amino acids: CASSSRAGGPETQYF.

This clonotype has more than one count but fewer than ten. This CDR3 reads CASSQGLTGSGANVLTF. CDR3 sequence (DNA): TGTGCCAGCAGCCAAGGGTTGACAGGGTCGGGGGCCAACGTCCTGACTTTC. This chain connects TRBV3-1 to TRBJ2-6; TRBD1 aligns across 7 bases. CDR1 LGHDT and CDR2 YNNKEL come from the germline V gene (reference sequence). V lost 1 base and J lost 4; bases outside the gene matches: 7. The length of the CDR3 is 17 residues.

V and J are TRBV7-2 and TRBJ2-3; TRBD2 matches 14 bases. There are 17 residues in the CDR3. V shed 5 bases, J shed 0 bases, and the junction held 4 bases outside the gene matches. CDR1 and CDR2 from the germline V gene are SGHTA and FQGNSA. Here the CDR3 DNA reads TGTGCCAGCAGCCGGACTAGCGGGAGGACTAGCACAGATACGCAGTATTTT. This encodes CASSRTSGRTSTDTQYF.

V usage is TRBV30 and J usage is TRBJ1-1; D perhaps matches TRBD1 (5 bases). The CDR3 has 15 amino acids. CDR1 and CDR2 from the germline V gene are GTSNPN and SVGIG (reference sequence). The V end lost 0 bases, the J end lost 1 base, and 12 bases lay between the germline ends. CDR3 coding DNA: TGTGCCTGGAGTGTCTTTGGGGCTGGGAACACTGAAGCTTTCTTT. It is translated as CAWSVFGAGNTEAFF.